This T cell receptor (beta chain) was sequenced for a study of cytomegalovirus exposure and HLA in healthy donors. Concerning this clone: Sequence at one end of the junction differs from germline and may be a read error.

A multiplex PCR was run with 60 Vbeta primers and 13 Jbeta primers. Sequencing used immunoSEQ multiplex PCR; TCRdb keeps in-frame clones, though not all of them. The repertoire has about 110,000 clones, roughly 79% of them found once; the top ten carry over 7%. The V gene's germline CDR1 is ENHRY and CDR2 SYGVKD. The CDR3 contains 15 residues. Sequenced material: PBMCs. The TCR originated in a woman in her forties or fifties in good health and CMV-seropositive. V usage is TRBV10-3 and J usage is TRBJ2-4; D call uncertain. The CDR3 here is CAISELPPAKNSQYF. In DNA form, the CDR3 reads TGTGCCATCAGTGAGCTACCACCAGCCAAAAACAGTCAGTACTTC.